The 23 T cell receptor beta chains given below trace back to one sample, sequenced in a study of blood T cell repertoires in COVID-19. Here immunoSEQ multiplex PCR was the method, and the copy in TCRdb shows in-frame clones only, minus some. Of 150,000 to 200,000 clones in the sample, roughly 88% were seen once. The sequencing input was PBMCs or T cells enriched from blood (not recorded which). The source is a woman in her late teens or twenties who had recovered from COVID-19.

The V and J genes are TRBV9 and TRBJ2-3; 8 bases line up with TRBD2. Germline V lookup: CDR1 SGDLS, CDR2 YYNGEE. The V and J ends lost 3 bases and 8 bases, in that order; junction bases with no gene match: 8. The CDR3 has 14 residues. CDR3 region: CASSGASGFATQYF. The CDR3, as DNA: TGTGCCAGCAGCGGGGCTAGCGGGTTTGCTACGCAGTATTTT.

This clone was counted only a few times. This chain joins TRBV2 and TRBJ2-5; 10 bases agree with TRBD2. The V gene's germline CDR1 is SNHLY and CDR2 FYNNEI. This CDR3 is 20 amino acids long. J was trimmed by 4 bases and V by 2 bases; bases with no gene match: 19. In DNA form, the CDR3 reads TGTGCCAGCAGTGAACCCCGGGCTAGCGGGGGAGAGGGAGTTCGAGAGACCCAGTACTTC. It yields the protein CASSEPRASGGEGVRETQYF.

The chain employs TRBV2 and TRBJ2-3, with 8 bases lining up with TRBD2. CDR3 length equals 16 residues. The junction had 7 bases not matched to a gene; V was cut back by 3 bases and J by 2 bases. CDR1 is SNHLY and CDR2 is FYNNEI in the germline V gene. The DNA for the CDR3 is TGTGCCAGCAGTGACGAGAACGGGGGGGCCACAGATACGCAGTATTTT. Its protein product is CASSDENGGATDTQYF.

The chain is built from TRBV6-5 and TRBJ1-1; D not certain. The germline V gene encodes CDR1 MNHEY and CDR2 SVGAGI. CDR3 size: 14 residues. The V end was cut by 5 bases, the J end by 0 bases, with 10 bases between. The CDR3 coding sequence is TGTGCCAGCAGTCGCGAACTGATGAACACTGAAGCTTTCTTT. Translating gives CASSRELMNTEAFF.

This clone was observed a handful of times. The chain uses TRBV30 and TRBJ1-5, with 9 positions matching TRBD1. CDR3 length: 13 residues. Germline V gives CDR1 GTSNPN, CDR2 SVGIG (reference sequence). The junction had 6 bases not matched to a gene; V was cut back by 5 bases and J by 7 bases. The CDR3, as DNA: TGTGCCTGGGGGGACAGGGCGGACCAGCCCCAGCATTTT. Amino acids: CAWGDRADQPQHF.

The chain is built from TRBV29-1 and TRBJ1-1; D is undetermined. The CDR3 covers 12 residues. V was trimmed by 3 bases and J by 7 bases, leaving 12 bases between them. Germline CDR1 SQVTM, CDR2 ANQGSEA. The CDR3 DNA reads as TGCAGCGTTGAGCTGTTGGGAGATGAAGCTTTCTTT. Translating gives CSVELLGDEAFF. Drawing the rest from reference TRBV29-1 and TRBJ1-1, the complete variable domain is SAVISQKPSRDICQRGTSLTIQCQVDSQVTMMFWYRQQPGQSLTLIATANQGSEATYESGFVIDKFPISRPNLTFSTLTVSNMSPEDSSIYLCSVELLGDEAFFGQGTRLTVV.

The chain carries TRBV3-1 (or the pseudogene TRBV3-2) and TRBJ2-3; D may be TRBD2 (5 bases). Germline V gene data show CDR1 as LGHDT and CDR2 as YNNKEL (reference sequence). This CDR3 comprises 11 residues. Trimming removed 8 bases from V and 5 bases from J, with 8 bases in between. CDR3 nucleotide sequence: TGTGCCAGCGGGGAGATAGATACGCAGTATTTT. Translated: CASGEIDTQYF.

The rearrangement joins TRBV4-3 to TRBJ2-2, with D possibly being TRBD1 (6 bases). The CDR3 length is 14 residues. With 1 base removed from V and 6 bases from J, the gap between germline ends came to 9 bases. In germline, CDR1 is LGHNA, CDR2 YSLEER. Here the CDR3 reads CASSQGGHAGELFF. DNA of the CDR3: TGCGCCAGCAGCCAAGGGGGGCATGCCGGGGAGCTGTTTTTT.

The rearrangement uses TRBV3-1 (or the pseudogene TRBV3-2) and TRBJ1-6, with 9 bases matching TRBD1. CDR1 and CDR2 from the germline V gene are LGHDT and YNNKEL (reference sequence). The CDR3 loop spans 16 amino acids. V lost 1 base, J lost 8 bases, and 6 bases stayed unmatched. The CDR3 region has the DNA TGTGCCAGCAGCCAAGGGGTCGGACAGGGGTATTCACCCCTCCACTTT. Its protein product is CASSQGVGQGYSPLHF.

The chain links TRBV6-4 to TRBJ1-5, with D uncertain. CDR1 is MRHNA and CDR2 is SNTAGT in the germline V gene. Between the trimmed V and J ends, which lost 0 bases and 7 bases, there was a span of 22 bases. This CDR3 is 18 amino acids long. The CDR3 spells CASSDSKELRGYPQPQHF. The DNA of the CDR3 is TGTGCCAGCAGTGACTCGAAGGAATTGCGGGGTTACCCACAGCCCCAGCATTTT.

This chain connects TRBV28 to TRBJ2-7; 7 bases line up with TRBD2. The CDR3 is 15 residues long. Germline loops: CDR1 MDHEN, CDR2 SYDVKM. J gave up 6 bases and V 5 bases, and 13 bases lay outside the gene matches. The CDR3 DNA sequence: TGTGCCAGCAGTACCCCGGGCAAAGGGGAGGGCGAGCAGTACTTC. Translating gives CASSTPGKGEGEQYF.

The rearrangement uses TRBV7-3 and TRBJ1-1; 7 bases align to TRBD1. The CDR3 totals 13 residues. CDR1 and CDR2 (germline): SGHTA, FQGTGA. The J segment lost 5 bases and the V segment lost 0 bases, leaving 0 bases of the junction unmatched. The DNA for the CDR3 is TGTGCCAGCAGCTTAACGGGACAGACTGAAGCTTTCTTT. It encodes CASSLTGQTEAFF.

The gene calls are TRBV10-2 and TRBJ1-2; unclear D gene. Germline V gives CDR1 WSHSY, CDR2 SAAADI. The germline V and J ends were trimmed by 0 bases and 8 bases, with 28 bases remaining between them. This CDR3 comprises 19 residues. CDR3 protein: CASSESTRGSRGVSGGYTF. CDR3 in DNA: TGCGCCAGCAGTGAGTCGACTCGAGGTAGCCGGGGAGTCTCGGGAGGCTACACCTTC.

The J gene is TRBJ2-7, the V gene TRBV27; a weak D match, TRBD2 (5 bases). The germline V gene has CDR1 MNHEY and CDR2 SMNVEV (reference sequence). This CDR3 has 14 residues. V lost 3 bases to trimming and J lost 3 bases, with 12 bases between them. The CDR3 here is CASSFVQRIYEQYF. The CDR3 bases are TGTGCCAGCAGTTTTGTTCAGCGGATCTACGAGCAGTACTTC.

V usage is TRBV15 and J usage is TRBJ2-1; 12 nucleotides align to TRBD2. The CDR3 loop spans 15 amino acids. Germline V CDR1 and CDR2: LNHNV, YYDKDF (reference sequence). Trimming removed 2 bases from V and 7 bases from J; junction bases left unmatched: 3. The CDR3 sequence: CATSRLAGGHNEQFF. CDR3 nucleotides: TGTGCCACCAGCAGACTAGCGGGGGGGCATAATGAGCAGTTCTTC.

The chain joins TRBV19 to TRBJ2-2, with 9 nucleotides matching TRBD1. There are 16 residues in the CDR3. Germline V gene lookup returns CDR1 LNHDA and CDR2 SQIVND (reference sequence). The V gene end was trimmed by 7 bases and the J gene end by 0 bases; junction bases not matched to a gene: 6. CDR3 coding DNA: TGTGCCAGTAACCCGGGACAGGGTTCGAACACCGGGGAGCTGTTTTTT. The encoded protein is CASNPGQGSNTGELFF.

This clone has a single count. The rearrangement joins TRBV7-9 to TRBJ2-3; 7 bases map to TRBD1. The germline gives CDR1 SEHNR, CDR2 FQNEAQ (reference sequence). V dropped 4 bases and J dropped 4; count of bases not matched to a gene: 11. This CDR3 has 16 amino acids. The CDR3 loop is CASSSTIEGAPDTQYF. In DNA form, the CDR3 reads TGTGCCAGCAGCTCTACTATCGAGGGGGCCCCAGATACGCAGTATTTT.

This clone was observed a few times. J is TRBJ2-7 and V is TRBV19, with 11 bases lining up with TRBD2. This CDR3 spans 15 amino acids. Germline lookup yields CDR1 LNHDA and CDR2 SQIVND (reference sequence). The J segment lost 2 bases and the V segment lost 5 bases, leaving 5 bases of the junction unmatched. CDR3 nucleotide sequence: TGTGCCAGTAGTGCGACTAGCGGGGAGACCTACGAGCAGTACTTC. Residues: CASSATSGETYEQYF.

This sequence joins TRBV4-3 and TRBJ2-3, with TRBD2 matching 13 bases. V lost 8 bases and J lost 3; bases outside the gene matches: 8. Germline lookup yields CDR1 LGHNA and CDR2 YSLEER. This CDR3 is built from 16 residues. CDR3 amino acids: CASSITSGGATDTQYF. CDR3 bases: TGCGCCAGCTCAATCACTAGCGGGGGGGCAACAGATACGCAGTATTTT.

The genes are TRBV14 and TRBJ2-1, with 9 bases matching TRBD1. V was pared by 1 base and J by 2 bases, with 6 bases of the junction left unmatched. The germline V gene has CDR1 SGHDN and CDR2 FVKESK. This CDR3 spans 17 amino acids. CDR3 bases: TGTGCCAGCAGCCAAGTTCACAGGGGGCAGGCCTACAATGAGCAGTTCTTC. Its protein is CASSQVHRGQAYNEQFF.

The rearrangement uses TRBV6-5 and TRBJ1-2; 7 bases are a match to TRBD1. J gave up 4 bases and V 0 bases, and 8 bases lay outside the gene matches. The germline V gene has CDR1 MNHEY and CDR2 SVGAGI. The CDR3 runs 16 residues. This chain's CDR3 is CASSYSAAGGGYGYTF. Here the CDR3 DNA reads TGTGCCAGCAGTTACTCAGCCGCAGGGGGAGGCTATGGCTACACCTTC.

The CDR3 region has the DNA TGTGCCAGCAGTGACTCCACTAGCGCCACCGGGGAGCTGTTTTTT. It is translated as CASSDSTSATGELFF. The chain combines TRBV6-4 with TRBJ2-2; 7 bases map to TRBD2. Germline values: CDR1 MRHNA, CDR2 SNTAGT. The CDR3 totals 15 residues. The V and J ends lost 0 bases and 4 bases, in that order; junction bases with no gene match: 2.

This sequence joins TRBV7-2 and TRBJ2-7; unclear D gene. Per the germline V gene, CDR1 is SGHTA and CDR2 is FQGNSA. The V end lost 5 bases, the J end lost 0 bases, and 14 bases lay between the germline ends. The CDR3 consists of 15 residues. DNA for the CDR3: TGTGCCAGCAGCCCCCGTCTGGGCCGCTCCTACGAGCAGTACTTC. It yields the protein CASSPRLGRSYEQYF.